Listed here are 20 T cell receptor beta chains from one sample, sequenced in a study of early stage breast cancer tumors. Sequencing was performed with immunoSEQ multiplex PCR; in TCRdb, only in-frame clones are kept and a portion is missing. This table holds tens of thousands of clones, around 85% found once. The sequencing sample was made of blood. The receptors were sampled from a person aged 55-75 years with breast cancer.

The V and J genes are TRBV4-2 and TRBJ1-4; 10 nucleotides line up with TRBD1. Trimming at V came to 4 bases and at J to 7 bases, leaving 6 bases not matched to a gene. CDR3 length: 15 residues. CDR1 and CDR2 (germline): LGHNA, YNFKEQ. In DNA form, the CDR3 reads TGTGCCAGCAGCCGAGACAGGGGGCGTGGTGAAAAACTGTTTTTT. As protein: CASSRDRGRGEKLFF.

The genes are TRBV7-9 and TRBJ1-5; D gene unclear. In germline, CDR1 is SEHNR, CDR2 FQNEAQ (reference sequence). Trimming cost V 1 base and J 2 bases, with 9 bases left between them. This CDR3 contains 15 residues. CDR3 amino acids: CASSLGGLGNQPQHF. In nucleotides, the CDR3 is TGTGCCAGCAGCTTAGGGGGTCTGGGCAATCAGCCCCAGCATTTT.

V and J are TRBV6-5 and TRBJ1-2; 11 nucleotides line up with TRBD1. The CDR3 contains 12 residues. The junction had 3 bases not matched to a gene; V was cut back by 8 bases and J by 7 bases. The germline gives CDR1 MNHEY, CDR2 SVGAGI. In nucleotides, the CDR3 is TGTGCCAGCGGGGACAGGGGGGGTGGCTACACCTTC. This translates into CASGDRGGGYTF.

V and J are TRBV10-3 and TRBJ2-4; tentative D call: TRBD1 (6 bases). Per the germline V gene, CDR1 is ENHRY and CDR2 is SYGVKD. The CDR3 is 14 residues long. Trimming shortened V by 4 bases and J by 5 bases, and 12 bases separated the two germline ends. CDR3 nucleotide sequence: TGTGCCATCAGTGCGTCAGGGGTCCAAAACATTCAGTACTTC. Amino acid sequence: CAISASGVQNIQYF.

There are a few counts of this clone. The rearrangement joins TRBV5-6 to TRBJ1-4; the D is unclear. The CDR3 is 16 amino acids. Trimming took off 4 bases at V and 0 bases at J, with 13 bases between the two ends. Germline-derived CDR1 and CDR2 are SGHDT and YYEEEE. CDR3 sequence reads: CASSRIQRPTNEKLFF. The CDR3 DNA sequence: TGTGCCAGCAGCCGGATACAGAGGCCAACTAATGAAAAACTGTTTTTT.

This clone has a handful of counts. The V call is TRBV19, the J call TRBJ1-5, with D tentatively TRBD1 (5 bases). This CDR3 has 17 amino acids. Trimming cost V 7 bases and J 2 bases, with 21 bases left between them. CDR1 and CDR2 (germline): LNHDA, SQIVND (reference sequence). CDR3: CASTPQQVGQGNQPQHF. CDR3 nucleotides: TGTGCCAGTACTCCGCAACAGGTGGGGCAGGGCAATCAGCCCCAGCATTTT.

The rearrangement joins TRBV7-3 to TRBJ2-3, with D possibly being TRBD2 (5 bases). This CDR3 comprises 13 residues. Trimming removed 5 bases from V and 4 bases from J, with 10 bases in between. Germline CDR1 SGHTA, CDR2 FQGTGA. CDR3 amino acids: CASSREGADTQYF. CDR3 nucleotide sequence: TGTGCCAGCAGCCGAGAGGGCGCAGATACGCAGTATTTT.

This clone was recorded a few times. V gene TRBV4-1 combines with J gene TRBJ1-2, with D tentatively TRBD1 (5 bases). V was cut by 0 bases and J by 5 bases, with 7 bases left in between. This CDR3 has 13 residues. Germline V gene lookup returns CDR1 MGHRA and CDR2 YSYEKL. CDR3 region: CASSQDSGYGYTF. The CDR3 DNA is TGCGCCAGCAGCCAAGATTCAGGGTATGGCTACACCTTC.

The CDR3 here is CASSLPSELGREGEQYF. The CDR3 DNA is TGTGCCAGCAGCTTGCCTTCGGAGCTCGGGAGGGAAGGAGAGCAGTACTTC. This chain uses TRBV5-6 with TRBJ2-7, with 8 bases that match TRBD2. The CDR3 has 17 amino acids. V dropped 1 base and J dropped 7; count of bases not matched to a gene: 16. Germline CDR1 SGHDT, CDR2 YYEEEE. Together with reference TRBV5-6 and TRBJ2-7, the CDR3 gives the full variable domain: DAGVTQSPTHLIKTRGQQVTLRCSPKSGHDTVSWYQQALGQGPQFIFQYYEEEERQRGNFPDRFSGHQFPNYSSELNVNALLLGDSALYLCASSLPSELGREGEQYFGPGTRLTVT.

The chain's CDR3 is CAIGGNSWNTGELFF. CDR3 bases: TGTGCCATAGGAGGGAATAGCTGGAACACCGGGGAGCTGTTTTTT. The chain uses TRBV28 and TRBJ2-2, with D maybe TRBD2 (6 bases). CDR1 is MDHEN and CDR2 is SYDVKM in the germline V gene. The CDR3 consists of 15 residues. V dropped 10 bases and J dropped 1 base, with 16 bases sitting between them.

This chain uses TRBV4-1 with TRBJ2-1; TRBD1 is a possible D gene (6 bases). V lost 3 bases and J 4 bases, leaving 10 bases between the germline ends. The CDR3 extends over 14 amino acids. Germline V lookup: CDR1 MGHRA, CDR2 YSYEKL. This CDR3 reads CASSHTQGYNEQFF. In DNA, the CDR3 is TGCGCCAGCAGCCATACCCAGGGGTACAATGAGCAGTTCTTC.

This clone was observed a single time. The chain joins TRBV6-5 to TRBJ1-2; no reliable D call. The V and J ends lost 5 bases and 6 bases respectively, with 16 bases between them. The CDR3 sequence is 14 residues long. In germline, CDR1 is MNHEY, CDR2 SVGAGI. CDR3 sequence: CASSPSALKNGYTF. In DNA, the CDR3 is TGTGCCAGCAGTCCCTCCGCCCTCAAGAATGGCTACACCTTC.

The genes are TRBV20-1 and TRBJ1-1; a possible D gene is TRBD1 (6 bases). Germline V gene data show CDR1 as DFQATT and CDR2 as SNEGSKA (reference sequence). This CDR3 spans 11 amino acids. Between the trimmed V and J ends, which lost 5 bases and 4 bases, there was a span of 8 bases. This CDR3 reads CSALGGTEAFF. CDR3 nucleotides: TGCAGTGCTTTAGGGGGCACTGAAGCTTTCTTT.

This chain joins TRBV5-6 and TRBJ1-2; 8 bases are shared with TRBD1. The CDR3 is made up of 15 amino acids. The V and J ends lost 3 bases and 4 bases, in that order; junction bases with no gene match: 8. Germline V gene sequence: CDR1 SGHDT, CDR2 YYEEEE. As DNA, the CDR3 is TGTGCCAGCAGCTCATCAGGGGGCTTTGGCTATGGCTACACCTTC. Its protein product is CASSSSGGFGYGYTF.

The chain recombines TRBV28 with TRBJ2-3, with D hard to call. The length of the CDR3 is 12 residues. V was trimmed by 3 bases and J by 6 bases, leaving 7 bases between them. Germline CDR1 MDHEN, CDR2 SYDVKM. CDR3 in DNA: TGTGCCAGCAGTTTGGGTCTTGATACGCAGTATTTT. This translates into CASSLGLDTQYF.

The chain joins TRBV27 to TRBJ2-5, with D tentatively TRBD2 (5 bases). Germline V CDR1 and CDR2: MNHEY, SMNVEV (reference sequence). CDR3 length: 14 amino acids. V was trimmed by 6 bases and J by 9 bases, leaving 20 bases between them. CDR3 nucleotide sequence: TGTGCCAGCAGCGACGCGAGCGGTTTCGAGGCCCAGTACTTC. Residues: CASSDASGFEAQYF.

The chain links TRBV28 to TRBJ1-1, with unresolved D. Trimming cost V 4 bases and J 0 bases, with 12 bases left between them. This CDR3 has 15 amino acids. The germline V gene encodes CDR1 MDHEN and CDR2 SYDVKM. The CDR3 here is CASSWVSSMNTEAFF. CDR3 bases: TGTGCCAGCAGTTGGGTCAGTTCCATGAACACTGAAGCTTTCTTT.

The V call is TRBV25-1, the J call TRBJ2-3; TRBD2 matches at 7 bases. CDR3 length: 15 residues. Germline trimming cut 1 base from V and 1 base from J; bases unmatched to any gene: 2. CDR1 is MGHDK, CDR2 SYGVNS, per germline. The CDR3 here is CASSEWGLRTDTQYF. For the CDR3, the DNA is TGTGCCAGCAGTGAATGGGGACTACGCACAGATACGCAGTATTTT.

V usage is TRBV28 and J usage is TRBJ1-6; D call uncertain. Germline V gives CDR1 MDHEN, CDR2 SYDVKM. V lost 2 bases and J lost 10, with 12 bases in between. The CDR3 contains 14 residues. The CDR3 DNA reads TGTGCCAGCAGTTTAGACGGCAGGAGGTCACCCCTCCACTTT. Protein sequence: CASSLDGRRSPLHF.

This chain joins TRBV2 and TRBJ1-5; D not certain. The germline gives CDR1 SNHLY, CDR2 FYNNEI. The CDR3 has 13 amino acids. V lost 7 bases and J 7 bases, leaving 14 bases between the germline ends. Written as DNA, the CDR3 is TGTGCCAGCAAGCGGGCGGATTTACAGCCCCAGCATTTT. Translation: CASKRADLQPQHF.